Listed here is a single T cell receptor (beta chain). Germline loops: CDR1 SGHRS, CDR2 YFSETQ. Deletions cut 4 bases from V and 2 bases from J, with 10 bases between. This CDR3 has 14 residues. Profiling relied on immunoSEQ multiplex PCR, and the TCRdb table lists in-frame clones only, not all of them. The sample holds about 220,000 clones, about 83% seen once. This sample was included in a study of blood T cell repertoires in COVID-19. Study at large: COVID-19 samples, acute and convalescent, were from the United States, Italy and Spain.

The chain couples TRBV5-1 to TRBJ1-5; TRBD1 might be the D (6 bases). The sample comprised peripheral blood. This clonotype originated in a woman between 45 and 65 years old with acute or convalescent COVID-19. The CDR3 DNA follows: TGCGCCAGCAGCCCCGAGGGGGGCAATCAGCCCCAGCATTTT. This sequence encodes CASSPEGGNQPQHF.